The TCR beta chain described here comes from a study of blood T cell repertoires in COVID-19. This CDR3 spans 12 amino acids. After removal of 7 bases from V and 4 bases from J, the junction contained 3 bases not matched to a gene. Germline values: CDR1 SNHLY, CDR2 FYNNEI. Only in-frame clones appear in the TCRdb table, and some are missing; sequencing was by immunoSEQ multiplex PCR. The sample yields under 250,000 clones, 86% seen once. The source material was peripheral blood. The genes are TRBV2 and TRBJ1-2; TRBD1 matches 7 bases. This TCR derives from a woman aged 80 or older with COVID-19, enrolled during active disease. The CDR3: CASNRDSYGYTF. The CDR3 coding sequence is TGTGCCAGCAATAGGGACAGCTATGGCTACACCTTC.